This record looks at one TCR beta chain sequence and its context. The antigen is not known. The sample comes from a study of T cells in Graves' hyperthyroidism and ophthalmopathy. Study-level findings and limits: Most thyroid clonotypes that were expanded above 0.001 also turned up in blood.

Researchers amplified the TCR beta CDR3 regions from RNA transcripts. First-round RT-PCR of the TCR CDR3 relied on the HTBI primer set. Each CDR3 protein is one row after TCRdb ran MiXCR on the multiplex PCR reads. Of 300,000 to 450,000 distinct CDR3 sequences listed, around 13% are singletons. The hyperthyroidism was newly diagnosed and had lasted under 2 months; the patients were aged 18 to 65. Investigators excluded patients with uncontrolled infection, other autoimmune disease, pregnancy or lactation. Sequenced input: blood. The clonotype originates from a woman aged 18-29 years with Graves' hyperthyroidism.

CDR3 nucleotide sequence: TGCGCCAGCAGCCAAGTATTCGGTTCTTTAGAAGCTTTCTTT. This translates into CASSQVFGSLEAFF. This sequence joins TRBV4-1 and TRBJ1-1; no reliable D call. V lost 1 base to trimming and J lost 8 bases, with 14 bases between them. The germline gives CDR1 MGHRA, CDR2 YSYEKL. The CDR3 runs to 14 residues.